Described below is a single T cell receptor (beta chain) sequence and its context. Its antigen is currently unknown. Sequencing used immunoSEQ multiplex PCR; TCRdb keeps in-frame clones, though not all of them. The table lists approximately 70,000 clones, roughly nine tenths of them singletons, with about 1.3% in the top ten. This specimen comes from a study of OX40 agonist ivuxolimab in advanced cancers. The V end was cut by 8 bases, the J end by 4 bases, with 5 bases between. Germline values: CDR1 KGHSH, CDR2 LQKENI. The CDR3 is 10 amino acids. Notes on the study in general: In general, CD8+ T cells held more expanded clones than CD4+ did, on average.

The source was CD4+ or CD8+ T cells sorted from blood, collected in a trial of the OX40 agonist ivuxolimab. This clonotype originated in an adult with an advanced solid tumor such as melanoma, head and neck, liver or kidney cancer. The chain joins TRBV18 to TRBJ2-5; either TRBD1 or TRBD2 may fit D (5 bases each). CDR3 nucleotide sequence: TGTGCCAGCGGGGGAGAGACCCAGTACTTC. It translates to CASGGETQYF.